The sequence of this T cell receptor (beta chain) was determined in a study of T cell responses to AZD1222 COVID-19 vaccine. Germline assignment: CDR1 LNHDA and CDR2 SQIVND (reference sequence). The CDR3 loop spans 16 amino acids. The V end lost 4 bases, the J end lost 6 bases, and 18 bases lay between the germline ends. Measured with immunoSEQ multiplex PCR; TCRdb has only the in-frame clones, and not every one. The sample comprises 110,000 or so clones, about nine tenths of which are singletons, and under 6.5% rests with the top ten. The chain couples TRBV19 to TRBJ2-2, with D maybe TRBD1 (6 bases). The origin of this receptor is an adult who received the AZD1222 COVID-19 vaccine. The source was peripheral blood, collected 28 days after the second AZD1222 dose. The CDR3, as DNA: TGTGCCAGTAGTAACCGGGACAAAGGGCTTCCCGGGGAGCTGTTTTTT. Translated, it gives CASSNRDKGLPGELFF.